Listed below are T cell receptor beta chains from one sample, sequenced in a study of blood T cell repertoires in COVID-19. Sequenced by immunoSEQ multiplex PCR; TCRdb stores in-frame clones only, minus some. The repertoire holds 150,000 to 200,000 clones, with under 85% as singletons. Sequencing was performed on peripheral blood. These receptors came from an elderly man with COVID-19, enrolled during active disease. CDR3s include the opening cysteine and the closing phenylalanine or tryptophan. The D gene is left open where the match is weak. Size is stated for part of the rows, as once, few or many counts, or as a class when the clone is expanded.

v_call: TRBV6-1
d_call: .
clone_size: .
j_call: TRBJ1-1
cdr3_nt: TGTGCCAGCAGTGAGGCAGGGGAGAACACTGAAGCTTTCTTT
cdr3_aa: CASSEAGENTEAFF

v_call: TRBV9
d_call: .
clone_size: .
j_call: TRBJ2-1
cdr3_nt: TGTGCCAGCAGCGTAGGAGGTCCCGGAACTAGGACCAATGAGCAGTTCTTC
cdr3_aa: CASSVGGPGTRTNEQFF

v_call: TRBV24-1
d_call: .
clone_size: .
j_call: TRBJ2-2
cdr3_nt: TGTGCCACCAGTGTTCAGGTCACCGGGGAGCTGTTTTTT
cdr3_aa: CATSVQVTGELFF

v_call: TRBV6-5
d_call: .
clone_size: .
j_call: TRBJ1-5
cdr3_nt: TGTGCCAGCAGTTACTCGAGGGCCCGGAGCCCCCAGCATTTT
cdr3_aa: CASSYSRARSPQHF

v_call: TRBV5-6
d_call: .
clone_size: .
j_call: TRBJ1-2
cdr3_nt: TGTGCCAGCAGCTTACGTTTGAGGGGCTACACCTTC
cdr3_aa: CASSLRLRGYTF

v_call: TRBV4-3
d_call: .
clone_size: .
j_call: TRBJ2-6
cdr3_nt: TGCGCCAGCAGCCAAGCAGACAAAACTGGGGCCAACGTCCTGACTTTC
cdr3_aa: CASSQADKTGANVLTF

v_call: TRBV7-3
d_call: .
clone_size: once
j_call: TRBJ2-3
cdr3_nt: TGTGCCAGCAGCTTATGGCGGGGACGCACAGATACGCAGTATTTT
cdr3_aa: CASSLWRGRTDTQYF

v_call: TRBV6-5
d_call: TRBD2
clone_size: .
j_call: TRBJ2-5
cdr3_nt: TGTGCCAGCCAATTAGCGGGGGTGGAGACCCAGTACTTC
cdr3_aa: CASQLAGVETQYF

v_call: TRBV19
d_call: TRBD1
clone_size: .
j_call: TRBJ1-5
cdr3_nt: TGTGCCACCCAGGGACAGTACCTCTTTGGGCCCCAGCATTTT
cdr3_aa: CATQGQYLFGPQHF

v_call: TRBV29-1
d_call: .
clone_size: .
j_call: TRBJ2-5
cdr3_nt: TGCAGCGTTCGGCGGGGCGGTGGAGAGACCCAGTACTTC
cdr3_aa: CSVRRGGGETQYF

v_call: TRBV2
d_call: TRBD1
clone_size: .
j_call: TRBJ1-2
cdr3_nt: TGTGCCAGCAGAGAGGACAGGGGAGGTGGCTACACCTTC
cdr3_aa: CASREDRGGGYTF

v_call: TRBV5-1
d_call: .
clone_size: .
j_call: TRBJ2-3
cdr3_nt: TGCGCCAGCAGCGTAGGACAGCTCACAGATACGCAGTATTTT
cdr3_aa: CASSVGQLTDTQYF

v_call: TRBV5-6
d_call: .
clone_size: .
j_call: TRBJ1-1
cdr3_nt: TGTGCCAGCAGCTTAGAGGCAAGGTACGCCTATGAAGCTTTCTTT
cdr3_aa: CASSLEARYAYEAFF

v_call: TRBV6-1
d_call: TRBD1
clone_size: .
j_call: TRBJ2-7
cdr3_nt: TGTGCCAGCAGTGAAGGACAGGGACCCACCTACGAGCAGTACTTC
cdr3_aa: CASSEGQGPTYEQYF

v_call: TRBV5-1
d_call: TRBD1
clone_size: .
j_call: TRBJ2-2
cdr3_nt: TGCGCCAGCAGCCAGGAGGACAGGGCGGGCACCGGGGAGCTGTTTTTT
cdr3_aa: CASSQEDRAGTGELFF

v_call: TRBV3-1/TRBV3-2
d_call: TRBD1
clone_size: .
j_call: TRBJ2-2
cdr3_nt: TGTGCCAGCAGCCAAGGGACAGGGTACACCGGGGAGCTGTTTTTT
cdr3_aa: CASSQGTGYTGELFF

v_call: TRBV4-2
d_call: TRBD2
clone_size: few
j_call: TRBJ2-7
cdr3_nt: TGTGCCAGCAGCCAACCGAGCGGGGGGGGCGAGCAGTACTTC
cdr3_aa: CASSQPSGGGEQYF

v_call: TRBV15
d_call: .
clone_size: .
j_call: TRBJ1-2
cdr3_nt: TGTGCCACCAGTACAGGGATGTATGGCTACACCTTC
cdr3_aa: CATSTGMYGYTF

v_call: TRBV9
d_call: .
clone_size: .
j_call: TRBJ2-3
cdr3_nt: TGTGCCAGCAGCGTCCCAGCAGATACGCAGTATTTT
cdr3_aa: CASSVPADTQYF

v_call: TRBV5-1
d_call: .
clone_size: .
j_call: TRBJ2-5
cdr3_nt: TGCGCCAGCAGCCGGACAGCTATCCTACAAGAGACCCAGTACTTC
cdr3_aa: CASSRTAILQETQYF

v_call: TRBV4-3
d_call: .
clone_size: .
j_call: TRBJ1-4
cdr3_nt: TGCGCCAGCAGCCAAGAGAGGGAAAAACTGTTTTTT
cdr3_aa: CASSQEREKLFF

v_call: TRBV4-2
d_call: TRBD1
clone_size: .
j_call: TRBJ2-2
cdr3_nt: TGTGCCAGCAGCGAAGAAGACAGGGGGCGGACCGGGGAGCTGTTTTTT
cdr3_aa: CASSEEDRGRTGELFF

v_call: TRBV7-2
d_call: .
clone_size: .
j_call: TRBJ1-5
cdr3_nt: TGTGCCAGTTCACAGGGAGTTAGCAATCAGCCCCAGCATTTT
cdr3_aa: CASSQGVSNQPQHF

v_call: TRBV7-6
d_call: TRBD1
clone_size: .
j_call: TRBJ1-5
cdr3_nt: TGTGCCAGCAGCCGGGACAGCCATAGCAATCAGCCCCAGCATTTT
cdr3_aa: CASSRDSHSNQPQHF

v_call: TRBV13
d_call: .
clone_size: .
j_call: TRBJ2-1
cdr3_nt: TGTGCCAGCAGCTTAGCTGCGGCCAGCCATGAGCAGTTCTTC
cdr3_aa: CASSLAAASHEQFF

v_call: TRBV28
d_call: TRBD1
clone_size: few
j_call: TRBJ1-5
cdr3_nt: TGTGCCAGCAGTTTGATGACAGGGGTGAATCAGCCCCAGCATTTT
cdr3_aa: CASSLMTGVNQPQHF

v_call: TRBV7-8
d_call: TRBD1
clone_size: .
j_call: TRBJ2-7
cdr3_nt: TGTGCCAGCAGCCATATTTTTTCGGGACAGCGATTCTACGAGCAGTACTTC
cdr3_aa: CASSHIFSGQRFYEQYF

v_call: TRBV11-2
d_call: TRBD1
clone_size: .
j_call: TRBJ1-5
cdr3_nt: TGTGCCAGCAGCTTAGACAGGGGGAGTCAGCCCCAGCATTTT
cdr3_aa: CASSLDRGSQPQHF

v_call: TRBV23-1
d_call: .
clone_size: .
j_call: TRBJ2-1
cdr3_nt: TGCGCCAGCAGTCAATCCGGCAGGGATCACAATGAGCAGTTCTTC
cdr3_aa: CASSQSGRDHNEQFF

v_call: TRBV11-2
d_call: .
clone_size: .
j_call: TRBJ1-4
cdr3_nt: TGTGCCAGCAGCTTAGAGGCGCGGAGCAGTAATGAAAAACTGTTTTTT
cdr3_aa: CASSLEARSSNEKLFF

v_call: TRBV12-5
d_call: .
clone_size: .
j_call: TRBJ1-3
cdr3_nt: TGTGCTAGTGGCCGGGAGAGCGGCAGCTTCTCTGGAAACACCATATATTTT
cdr3_aa: CASGRESGSFSGNTIYF

v_call: TRBV6-5
d_call: .
clone_size: .
j_call: TRBJ1-1
cdr3_nt: TGTGCCAGCAGTTACTCCGGGAGAGGCGCCACTGAAGCTTTCTTT
cdr3_aa: CASSYSGRGATEAFF

v_call: TRBV5-1
d_call: TRBD1
clone_size: once
j_call: TRBJ1-2
cdr3_nt: TGCGCCAGCAGCGCTGCCGGGACAGGGGGGAGCTACACCTTC
cdr3_aa: CASSAAGTGGSYTF

v_call: TRBV4-2
d_call: TRBD2
clone_size: .
j_call: TRBJ2-3
cdr3_nt: TGTGCCAGCAGCCAAGTCGAGGGGGCTAGCGGGAGGGACACAGATACGCAGTATTTT
cdr3_aa: CASSQVEGASGRDTDTQYF

v_call: TRBV5-4
d_call: .
clone_size: .
j_call: TRBJ1-6
cdr3_nt: TGTGCCAGCAGCGAAGGCAGGCTTAGCTCCTATAATTCACCCCTCCACTTT
cdr3_aa: CASSEGRLSSYNSPLHF

v_call: TRBV28
d_call: .
clone_size: once
j_call: TRBJ1-1
cdr3_nt: TGTGCCAGCAGCCCTGGGAGCCTCGGTGCCTCAACAGCTGAAGCTTTCTTT
cdr3_aa: CASSPGSLGASTAEAFF

v_call: TRBV7-8
d_call: .
clone_size: few
j_call: TRBJ1-1
cdr3_nt: TGTGCCAGCAGACAGGGAGGGGACACTGAAGCTTTCTTT
cdr3_aa: CASRQGGDTEAFF

v_call: TRBV5-8
d_call: TRBD1
clone_size: once
j_call: TRBJ2-5
cdr3_nt: TGTGCCAGCAGTAGGGACAGCCAAGAGACCCAGTACTTC
cdr3_aa: CASSRDSQETQYF

v_call: TRBV6-6
d_call: TRBD2
clone_size: .
j_call: TRBJ2-2
cdr3_nt: TGTGCCGGGAGGGACTCCACGAACACCGGGGAGCTGTTTTTT
cdr3_aa: CAGRDSTNTGELFF

v_call: TRBV19
d_call: TRBD2
clone_size: .
j_call: TRBJ2-7
cdr3_nt: TGTGCCAGTAGTACTATGGCGGGGGAGTCCTACGAGCAGTACTTC
cdr3_aa: CASSTMAGESYEQYF

v_call: TRBV7-9
d_call: .
clone_size: .
j_call: TRBJ2-7
cdr3_nt: TGTGCCAGCAGTCTACAGGGTGGCGAGCAGTACTTC
cdr3_aa: CASSLQGGEQYF

v_call: TRBV11-3
d_call: .
clone_size: .
j_call: TRBJ2-2
cdr3_nt: TGTGCCAGCGAGGAGGGCGGGTACACCGGGGAGCTGTTTTTT
cdr3_aa: CASEEGGYTGELFF

v_call: TRBV4-1
d_call: .
clone_size: .
j_call: TRBJ2-7
cdr3_nt: TGCGCCAGCAGCCGTCCGGGACAAACCAACGAGCAGTACTTC
cdr3_aa: CASSRPGQTNEQYF

v_call: TRBV2
d_call: TRBD1
clone_size: once
j_call: TRBJ2-2
cdr3_nt: TGTGCCAGCACCTCTACAGGGGCCGACACCGGGGAGCTGTTTTTT
cdr3_aa: CASTSTGADTGELFF

v_call: TRBV29-1
d_call: .
clone_size: .
j_call: TRBJ1-5
cdr3_nt: TGCAGCGCTGATGGGGGGATTGGGCAGCCCCAGCATTTT
cdr3_aa: CSADGGIGQPQHF

v_call: TRBV19
d_call: TRBD1
clone_size: .
j_call: TRBJ2-3
cdr3_nt: TGTGCCAGTAGTAGCTCGACAGGGGGGGGCACAGATACGCAGTATTTT
cdr3_aa: CASSSSTGGGTDTQYF

v_call: TRBV6-2/TRBV6-3
d_call: .
clone_size: .
j_call: TRBJ2-6
cdr3_nt: TGTGCCAGCAGTTACTATGGCTCCTCTGGGGCCAACGTCCTGACTTTC
cdr3_aa: CASSYYGSSGANVLTF

v_call: TRBV5-4
d_call: TRBD1
clone_size: .
j_call: TRBJ1-1
cdr3_nt: TGTGCCAGCAGCCGTGGACAGGGGATGAACACTGAAGCTTTCTTT
cdr3_aa: CASSRGQGMNTEAFF

v_call: TRBV7-9
d_call: .
clone_size: .
j_call: TRBJ2-6
cdr3_nt: TGTGCCAGCAGCTTGGGCCGGGACATCCTGACTTTC
cdr3_aa: CASSLGRDILTF

v_call: TRBV9
d_call: TRBD1
clone_size: few
j_call: TRBJ2-7
cdr3_nt: TGTGCCAGCAGCGTCAGTGGGACAGGGGTAGCCTACGAGCAGTACTTC
cdr3_aa: CASSVSGTGVAYEQYF

v_call: TRBV3-1/TRBV3-2
d_call: TRBD1
clone_size: .
j_call: TRBJ2-3
cdr3_nt: TGTGCCAGCAGCCATGGGGACAGGGGGTTCGATACGCAGTATTTT
cdr3_aa: CASSHGDRGFDTQYF

v_call: TRBV5-8
d_call: .
clone_size: few
j_call: TRBJ2-7
cdr3_nt: TGTGCCAGCAGCTTCCTGGGGGCCCTCTCCTACGAGCAGTACTTC
cdr3_aa: CASSFLGALSYEQYF

v_call: TRBV4-2
d_call: .
clone_size: once
j_call: TRBJ1-2
cdr3_nt: TGTGCCAGCAGCCAAGGGTCCCAGGGAATGAGCTATGGCTACACCTTC
cdr3_aa: CASSQGSQGMSYGYTF